This T cell receptor (beta chain) was captured in a study of T cell changes during pregnancy in multiple sclerosis. Method: immunoSEQ multiplex PCR; TCRdb's copy keeps in-frame clones and lacks some. Here the sample spans 77,000 or so clones, 93% being singletons. Source: peripheral blood, taken in the second trimester of pregnancy. This receptor was identified in a female donor in good health, enrolled as a control in a pregnancy study.

In DNA form, the CDR3 reads TGTGCCACCAGCAGAGCACGGACAGGGCCCTACGAGCAGTACTTC. It codes for CATSRARTGPYEQYF. The chain links TRBV15 to TRBJ2-7, with 8 bases aligning to TRBD1. The ends lost 1 base at V and 2 bases at J; junction bases unmatched: 4. CDR1 LNHNV and CDR2 YYDKDF come from the germline V gene (reference sequence). This CDR3 spans 15 amino acids.